This record concerns one TCR beta chain sequence. Its antigen remains unidentified. This sample stems from a study of vaccination effects on CD4 cells after COVID-19. Study-wide background: Vaccine administered to participants consisted of two doses of either BNT162b2 or mRNA-1273.

Germline CDR1 and CDR2: SQVTM and ANQGSEA. The CDR3 sequence is 14 residues long. V was clipped by 6 bases and J by 5 bases, with 17 bases between them. Expansion with viral peptide pools was applied to antigen-specific CD4+ T cells by the ViraFEST assay prior to sequencing. At the end of about 9 days of culture, CD4+ T cells were isolated. Nucleocapsid antibodies were negative in the vaccine recipients, who had never had SARS-CoV-2 infection. Every well got a few million PBMC, which were grown with 10 IU/ml IL-2 and 8.5 to 10 ug/ml peptides. Cultures received IL-2 medium that replaced half the medium on days 3 and 7. Repertoires were generated with immunoSEQ multiplex PCR, while TCRdb's copy carries only in-frame clones and drops some. The sample records about 20,000 clones, roughly 78% being singletons.

The clonotype originates from a human donor who received a COVID-19 vaccine. Material: CD4+ T cells from PBMCs cultured with HCoV-NL63 spike peptides, obtained before COVID-19 vaccination. The chain couples TRBV29-1 to TRBJ2-1, with D possibly TRBD2 on 6 matching bases. This CDR3 is CSVRDTTVNNEQFF. In nucleotides, the CDR3 is TGCAGCGTGCGGGATACGACAGTTAACAATGAGCAGTTCTTC.